The clone carrying this TCR beta chain has ten or more counts. The antigen remains undetermined. Arm-PCR of CDR3 regions and iRepertoire HTBI primers were used to build TCR beta libraries. Each CDR3 protein is one row after TCRdb ran MiXCR on the multiplex PCR reads. The table shows approximately 380,000 distinct CDR3 sequences, with under 25% occurring only once. The record originates from a study of regulatory T cells in long-lasting Graves disease. Study details: Treatment with antithyroid drugs for over 5 years, together with positive TSH receptor antibodies, meant persistent Graves' disease.

The CDR3 contains 14 residues. Germline loops: CDR1 MDHEN, CDR2 SYDVKM. J gave up 5 bases and V 6 bases, and 2 bases lay outside the gene matches. This sample's time point: persistent/refractory GD, antithyroid drugs over 5 years with positive TRAb. Generation of the TCR library employed RNA extracted from PBMCs. Overall study results and limits: When disease was persistent, TRBV28, TRBJ1-2 and TRBJ2-5 were the favored segments. Relative to new patients (approximately 1,000), persistent patients exhibited greater sharing of public clonotypes (around 3,000). Thyroid tissue was not studied; only peripheral blood was.

The TCR was taken from a female donor with Graves disease. Source: peripheral blood mononuclear cells (PBMCs), taken when the disease was refractory, from a patient treated with antithyroid drugs. The chain has TRBV28 and TRBJ2-5; 14 positions agree with TRBD2. In nucleotides, the CDR3 is TGTGCCAGCAGGGGACTAGCGGGAGTCGAGACCCAGTACTTC. Amino acid sequence: CASRGLAGVETQYF. Looking up the rest from reference TRBV28 and TRBJ2-5 gives the full variable domain: DVKVTQSSRYLVKRTGEKVFLECVQDMDHENMFWYRQDPGLGLRLIYFSYDVKMKEKGDIPEGYSVSREKKERFSLILESASTNQTSMYLCASRGLAGVETQYFGPGTRLLVL.